The rows below give T cell receptor beta chains drawn from one sample of a study of PD-1 blockade in classical Hodgkin lymphoma. Assay: immunoSEQ multiplex PCR; the TCRdb copy retains only in-frame clones and omits some. This sample carries thousands of clones, roughly 86% of them seen once, and the ten largest clones take about 35%. Sequenced material: peripheral blood mononuclear cells (PBMCs), taken at baseline. The source of these receptors is a human donor with classical Hodgkin lymphoma. Both conserved end residues are part of each CDR3. Each record gives: D gene, clone size, V gene, J gene, CDR3 length, CDR3 protein, CDR3 DNA. A D gene is named only where the DNA matches it firmly. The size entry is marked missing in some rows and otherwise reads once, few, many or a size class.

NA	NA	TRBV7-9	TRBJ1-1	15	CASSLDQGRYTEAFF	TGTGCCAGCAGCTTAGATCAGGGGCGATACACTGAAGCTTTCTTT
NA	NA	TRBV5-6	TRBJ2-5	12	CASSFLQETQYF	TGTGCCAGCAGCTTCCTCCAAGAGACCCAGTACTTC
TRBD1	NA	TRBV5-4	TRBJ2-5	15	CASSLEGQRKETQYF	TGTGCCAGCAGCTTGGAGGGACAGAGGAAAGAGACCCAGTACTTC
NA	NA	TRBV11-3	TRBJ2-1	15	CASSLGAGGRNEQFF	TGTGCCAGCAGCTTAGGAGCAGGGGGGAGAAATGAGCAGTTCTTC
TRBD2	NA	TRBV6-6	TRBJ2-7	15	CASSGLAGALREQYF	TGTGCCAGCAGTGGACTAGCGGGAGCGCTTCGCGAGCAGTACTTC
TRBD1	NA	TRBV19	TRBJ2-7	14	CASKTGTGGYEQYF	TGTGCCAGTAAGACCGGGACAGGGGGCTACGAGCAGTACTTC
NA	NA	TRBV10-3	TRBJ2-3	11	CAISGTDTQYF	TGTGCCATCAGTGGCACAGATACGCAGTATTTT
TRBD2	NA	TRBV7-9	TRBJ2-7	14	CASSAAGTTYEQYF	TGTGCCAGCAGCGCGGCTGGGACTACTTACGAGCAGTACTTC
NA	once	TRBV7-2	TRBJ2-1	15	CASSLSPGVGNEQFF	TGTGCCAGCAGCTTGTCACCCGGAGTCGGCAATGAGCAGTTCTTC
NA	NA	TRBV7-3	TRBJ1-4	14	CASSLGAGNEKLFF	TGTGCCAGCAGCTTAGGGGCCGGTAATGAAAAACTGTTTTTT
NA	NA	TRBV23-1	TRBJ1-6	15	CASSQCKLHNSPLHF	TGCGCCAGCAGTCAATGCAAACTCCATAATTCACCCCTCCACTTT
NA	NA	TRBV7-9	TRBJ2-7	15	CASSFAVGVSYEQYF	TGTGCCAGCAGCTTCGCGGTAGGGGTCTCCTACGAGCAGTACTTC
NA	NA	TRBV6-6	TRBJ1-1	14	CASRSGTPNTEAFF	TGTGCCAGCAGATCCGGGACACCGAACACTGAAGCTTTCTTT
TRBD1	NA	TRBV11-2	TRBJ2-7	18	CASSLAVWDRGRRREQYF	TGTGCCAGCAGCTTAGCCGTTTGGGACAGGGGGCGCCGTCGCGAGCAGTACTTC
TRBD1	NA	TRBV27	TRBJ2-7	16	CASSLGITGTVYEQYF	TGTGCCAGCAGTTTAGGCATTACCGGGACAGTGTACGAGCAGTACTTC
TRBD2	NA	TRBV30	TRBJ2-3	15	CAWSIGGGAGDTQYF	TGTGCCTGGAGTATCGGCGGGGGGGCTGGAGATACGCAGTATTTT
NA	NA	TRBV5-1	TRBJ2-7	16	CASSLARPGHRYEQYF	TGCGCCAGCAGCTTGGCCCGACCGGGACATCGCTACGAGCAGTACTTC
TRBD1	NA	TRBV19	TRBJ2-3	13	CAAGDRGADTQYF	TGTGCGGCCGGGGACAGGGGCGCAGATACGCAGTATTTT
NA	NA	TRBV11-2	TRBJ2-7	11	CASSLDTEQYF	TGTGCCAGCAGCTTAGACACCGAGCAGTACTTC
TRBD1	NA	TRBV7-8	TRBJ1-3	15	CASSRQQGAFNTIYF	TGTGCCAGCAGCCGGCAACAGGGGGCCTTTAACACCATATATTTT
TRBD2	NA	TRBV19	TRBJ2-5	13	CASSLGLAGAQYF	TGTGCCAGTAGTCTCGGACTAGCGGGGGCCCAGTACTTC
NA	NA	TRBV19	TRBJ1-2	16	CASSMKLTRKTYGYTF	TGTGCCAGTAGTATGAAGCTGACTCGAAAGACCTATGGCTACACCTTC
NA	NA	TRBV25-1	TRBJ2-1	11	CASSRRDEQFF	TGTGCCAGCAGTCGTCGAGATGAGCAGTTCTTC
NA	NA	TRBV7-9	TRBJ2-7	14	CASSLGQSTYEQYF	TGTGCCAGCAGCTTAGGACAGTCCACCTACGAGCAGTACTTC
NA	NA	TRBV5-1	TRBJ2-7	12	CASRGDSYEQYF	TGCGCCAGCAGGGGGGACTCCTACGAGCAGTACTTC
NA	few	TRBV19	TRBJ2-4	14	CASSIGSGRNIQYF	TGTGCCAGTAGTATAGGTAGCGGAAGAAACATTCAGTACTTC
NA	NA	TRBV10-2	TRBJ1-1	16	CASSERQGGLYPEAFF	TGCGCCAGCAGTGAGCGGCAGGGAGGTCTTTATCCTGAAGCTTTCTTT
NA	NA	TRBV14	TRBJ1-2	13	CASSQEGNYGYTF	TGTGCCAGCAGCCAAGAGGGCAACTATGGCTACACCTTC
NA	NA	TRBV7-2	TRBJ2-3	14	CASSFSGGTDTQYF	TGTGCCAGCAGCTTTAGCGGTGGTACAGATACGCAGTATTTT
NA	NA	TRBV11-2	TRBJ2-5	14	CASSLEGLRETQYF	TGTGCCAGCAGCTTAGAGGGACTCCGGGAGACCCAGTACTTC
TRBD1	NA	TRBV27	TRBJ1-5	15	CASSNRQGAFEPQHF	TGTGCCAGCAGTAACCGACAGGGGGCGTTTGAGCCCCAGCATTTT
NA	NA	TRBV5-1	TRBJ2-1	15	CASSLGNFGMNEQFF	TGCGCCAGCAGCTTGGGGAATTTCGGGATGAATGAGCAGTTCTTC
TRBD2	NA	TRBV27	TRBJ2-2	15	CASSLGGRVTGELFF	TGTGCCAGCAGTTTAGGCGGGAGGGTCACCGGGGAGCTGTTTTTT
NA	medium-sized	TRBV15	TRBJ2-5	13	CATSRVGGETQYF	TGTGCCACCAGCAGAGTGGGTGGGGAGACCCAGTACTTC
NA	once	TRBV29-1	TRBJ1-2	13	CSVAPGQSYGYTF	TGCAGCGTTGCCCCCGGACAGTCCTATGGCTACACCTTC
NA	NA	TRBV4-2	TRBJ2-6	17	CASSQAQKGSGANVLTF	TGTGCCAGCAGCCAAGCTCAAAAGGGCTCTGGGGCCAACGTCCTGACTTTC
TRBD1	NA	TRBV6-5	TRBJ1-1	14	CASSVGTGITEAFF	TGTGCCAGCAGTGTCGGGACAGGGATCACTGAAGCTTTCTTT
NA	NA	TRBV5-8	TRBJ2-4	14	CASRGPKAKNIQYF	TGTGCCAGCAGAGGGCCAAAAGCCAAAAACATTCAGTACTTC
NA	NA	TRBV6-6	TRBJ2-1	15	CASSYDSSSYNEQFF	TGTGCCAGCAGTTACGACAGTAGCTCCTACAATGAGCAGTTCTTC
TRBD2	NA	TRBV28	TRBJ2-5	16	CASSGHGGSSQETQYF	TGTGCCAGCAGTGGCCATGGCGGGAGCTCCCAAGAGACCCAGTACTTC
NA	NA	TRBV4-3	TRBJ2-1	15	CASSQRGGAYNEQFF	TGCGCCAGCAGCCAACGCGGGGGCGCCTACAATGAGCAGTTCTTC
TRBD1	NA	TRBV7-2	TRBJ1-1	13	CASSWDRGTEAFF	TGTGCCAGCAGCTGGGACAGGGGGACTGAAGCTTTCTTT
NA	once	TRBV7-9	TRBJ2-5	16	CASTEWLGLVQETQYF	TGTGCCAGCACCGAATGGCTGGGGTTGGTCCAAGAGACCCAGTACTTC
NA	NA	TRBV9	TRBJ1-6	14	CASRKGMDNSPLHF	TGTGCCAGCAGGAAGGGGATGGATAATTCACCCCTCCACTTT
TRBD1	once	TRBV27	TRBJ1-6	16	CASRRGQGTYNSPLHF	TGTGCCAGCAGACGGGGACAGGGTACCTATAATTCACCCCTCCACTTT
TRBD1	NA	TRBV27	TRBJ2-7	15	CASSSTGTGFYEQYF	TGTGCCAGCAGTTCTACCGGGACAGGGTTTTACGAGCAGTACTTC
NA	NA	TRBV2	TRBJ1-2	12	CASSEVSEGYTF	TGTGCCAGCAGTGAAGTTTCCGAAGGCTACACCTTC
TRBD1	once	TRBV27	TRBJ1-2	14	CASRKPGGGYGYTF	TGTGCCAGCAGGAAACCAGGGGGTGGCTATGGCTACACCTTC
NA	once	TRBV11-2	TRBJ2-7	15	CASSLDLPGAYEQYF	TGTGCCAGCAGCTTAGATCTGCCAGGAGCCTACGAGCAGTACTTC
TRBD2	NA	TRBV7-8	TRBJ2-1	19	CASSPRGLAGGPVLREQFF	TGTGCCAGCAGCCCTAGAGGTCTAGCGGGAGGGCCTGTTCTTCGTGAGCAGTTCTTC
TRBD1	NA	TRBV11-2	TRBJ2-3	15	CASSLEGTGRDTQYF	TGTGCCAGCAGCTTAGAAGGGACAGGGAGAGATACGCAGTATTTT
NA	NA	TRBV7-7	TRBJ2-6	15	CASSPGHDRANVLTF	TGTGCCAGCAGCCCGGGACATGACAGGGCCAACGTCCTGACTTTC
TRBD1	NA	TRBV5-8	TRBJ1-4	12	CASSGQGQKLFF	TGTGCCAGCAGCGGACAGGGTCAAAAACTGTTTTTT
TRBD1	NA	TRBV30	TRBJ1-2	11	CAWDRGYGYTF	TGTGCCTGGGACAGGGGATATGGCTACACCTTC
NA	NA	TRBV6-5	TRBJ2-1	14	CASSYRGGYNEQFF	TGTGCCAGCAGTTATCGGGGCGGCTACAATGAGCAGTTCTTC
NA	NA	TRBV5-4	TRBJ2-7	15	CASSLAQGSSYEQYF	TGTGCCAGCAGCTTGGCCCAGGGGAGCTCCTACGAGCAGTACTTC
TRBD1	NA	TRBV15	TRBJ1-5	16	CATSKEGTALGKPQHF	TGTGCCACCAGCAAGGAGGGGACAGCGCTGGGCAAGCCCCAGCATTTT
NA	NA	TRBV25-1	TRBJ2-3	11	CASSDKDTQYF	TGTGCCAGCAGCGACAAGGATACGCAGTATTTT